This TCR beta chain appears in the sequencing data of a study of T cell changes during pregnancy in multiple sclerosis. TCRdb's copy holds only in-frame clones and misses some; the assay was immunoSEQ multiplex PCR. Among about 120,000 clones listed, roughly 92% were seen once. V gave up 4 bases and J gave up 0 bases, with 15 bases separating them. Germline V gene sequence: CDR1 MNHEY, CDR2 SMNVEV (reference sequence). This CDR3 comprises 16 residues. The input for sequencing was peripheral blood, taken before pregnancy. This TCR came from a female donor with multiple sclerosis, enrolled in a pregnancy study. The rearrangement joins TRBV27 to TRBJ1-1; the D is unclear. CDR3 region: CASSSPGGGMNTEAFF. The CDR3 coding sequence is TGTGCCAGCAGTTCCCCAGGTGGCGGGATGAACACTGAAGCTTTCTTT.